This T cell receptor beta chain was profiled in a study of blood T cell repertoires in COVID-19. Profiled with immunoSEQ multiplex PCR; TCRdb holds only in-frame clones, not every one. The table includes fewer than 350,000 clones, roughly nine tenths detected once. Which cohort a participant joined came from the clinical history participants gave. The CDR3 has 14 amino acids. Unmatched junction bases numbered 14, after V lost 6 bases and J lost 10 bases. Germline V gene sequence: CDR1 SQVTM, CDR2 ANQGSEA. This sequence joins TRBV29-1 and TRBJ1-1, with TRBD1 matching over 10 bases. Sequencing was done on a sample of PBMCs or T cells enriched from blood (not recorded which). This TCR was recovered from a woman in her thirties or forties who had recovered from COVID-19. CDR3 sequence (DNA): TGCAGCGTAGACCCGGGACAGGGGATTACTAGAGCTTTCTTT. Translated: CSVDPGQGITRAFF.